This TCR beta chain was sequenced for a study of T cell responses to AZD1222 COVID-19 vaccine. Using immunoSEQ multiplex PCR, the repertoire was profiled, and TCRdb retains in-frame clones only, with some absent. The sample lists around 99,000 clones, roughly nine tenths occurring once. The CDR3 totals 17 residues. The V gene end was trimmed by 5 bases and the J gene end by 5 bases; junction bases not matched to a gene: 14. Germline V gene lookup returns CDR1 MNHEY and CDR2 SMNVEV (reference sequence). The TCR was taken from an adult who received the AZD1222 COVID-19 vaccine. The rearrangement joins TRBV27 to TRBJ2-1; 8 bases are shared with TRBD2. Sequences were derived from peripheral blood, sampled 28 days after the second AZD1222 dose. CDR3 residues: CASSPGTRKGKHNEQFF. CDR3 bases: TGTGCCAGCAGTCCAGGGACTAGAAAAGGCAAACACAATGAGCAGTTCTTC.